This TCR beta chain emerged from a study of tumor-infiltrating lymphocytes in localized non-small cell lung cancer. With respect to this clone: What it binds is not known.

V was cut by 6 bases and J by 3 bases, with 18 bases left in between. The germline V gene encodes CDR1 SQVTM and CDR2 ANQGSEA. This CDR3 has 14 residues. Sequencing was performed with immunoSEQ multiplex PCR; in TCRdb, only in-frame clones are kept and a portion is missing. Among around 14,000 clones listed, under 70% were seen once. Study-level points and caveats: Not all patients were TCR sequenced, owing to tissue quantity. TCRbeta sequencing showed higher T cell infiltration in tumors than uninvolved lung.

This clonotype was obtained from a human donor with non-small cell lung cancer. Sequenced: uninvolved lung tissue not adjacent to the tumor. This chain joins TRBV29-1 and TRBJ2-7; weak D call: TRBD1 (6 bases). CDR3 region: CSVVPQGSGYEQYF. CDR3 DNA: TGCAGCGTGGTACCACAGGGTTCCGGCTACGAGCAGTACTTC.